The 9 T cell receptor beta chains below come from one sample, sequenced in a study of T cell responses to AZD1222 COVID-19 vaccine. Some clones are missing from TCRdb's copy, which holds only in-frame ones; the method was immunoSEQ multiplex PCR. The sample contains about 160,000 clones, about 90% of which appear only once. The sequencing used peripheral blood, collected on day 0 of AZD1222 vaccination. The source is an adult in good health.

The chain has TRBV14 and TRBJ1-2; no firm D call. Germline assignment: CDR1 SGHDN and CDR2 FVKESK. This CDR3 has 13 amino acids. Deletions cut 6 bases from V and 6 bases from J, with 14 bases between. The CDR3 loop is CASRSVGSDGYTF. The CDR3 bases are TGTGCCAGCAGATCAGTAGGCTCTGATGGCTACACCTTC.

The chain links TRBV4-1 to TRBJ2-3; 11 bases match TRBD2. The CDR3 is 16 residues long. The trim removed 1 base at V and 1 base at J, leaving 1 base unmatched. Germline V gene lookup returns CDR1 MGHRA and CDR2 YSYEKL. For the CDR3, the DNA is TGCGCCAGCAGCCAAGCTAGCGGGGGGCGCACAGATACGCAGTATTTT. Amino acid sequence: CASSQASGGRTDTQYF.

This chain connects TRBV28 to TRBJ1-5; tentatively, D is TRBD1 (6 bases). V was clipped by 3 bases and J by 6 bases, with 6 bases between them. Germline CDR1 is MDHEN and CDR2 is SYDVKM. There are 12 residues in the CDR3. The CDR3: CASSLGAQPQHF. The DNA of the CDR3 is TGTGCCAGCAGTTTGGGGGCTCAGCCCCAGCATTTT.

J is TRBJ1-2 and V is TRBV18; D not certain. The CDR3 loop spans 13 amino acids. The V gene lost 5 bases and the J gene lost 1 base, with 8 bases spanning the gap. Germline values: CDR1 KGHSH, CDR2 LQKENI. The CDR3 protein is CASSRKDNYGYTF. The CDR3 DNA reads as TGTGCCAGCTCAAGGAAGGATAACTATGGCTACACCTTC.

The V call is TRBV29-1, the J call TRBJ1-2; no reliable D call. Trimming removed 7 bases at V and 8 bases at J, with 14 bases between. The CDR3 covers 11 residues. The germline CDR1 and CDR2 sequences are SQVTM and ANQGSEA. The CDR3, as DNA: TGCAGCGCTATAGGTGCGCTCGGCTACACCTTC. This sequence encodes CSAIGALGYTF. Together with reference TRBV29-1 and TRBJ1-2, the CDR3 gives the full variable domain: SAVISQKPSRDICQRGTSLTIQCQVDSQVTMMFWYRQQPGQSLTLIATANQGSEATYESGFVIDKFPISRPNLTFSTLTVSNMSPEDSSIYLCSAIGALGYTFGSGTRLTVV.

The V gene is TRBV4-3, the J gene TRBJ2-3; no clear D gene. The CDR3 sequence is 16 residues long. Per the germline V gene, CDR1 is LGHNA and CDR2 is YSLEER. Trimming stripped 3 bases from V and 0 bases from J, with 13 bases between. The CDR3 DNA reads as TGCGCCAGCAGCCATCGGTCACCGTCGAGCACAGATACGCAGTATTTT. It translates to CASSHRSPSSTDTQYF.

This chain connects TRBV5-5 to TRBJ2-3, with TRBD2 matching 8 bases. CDR3 length equals 15 residues. The V and J ends lost 5 bases and 6 bases, in that order; junction bases with no gene match: 11. Germline CDR1 SGHKS, CDR2 YYEKEE (reference sequence). The CDR3 sequence: CASREAGTRADTQYF. DNA of the CDR3: TGTGCCAGCAGGGAGGCCGGGACTAGGGCCGATACGCAGTATTTT. The whole variable domain, filled in from reference TRBV5-5 and TRBJ2-3, reads DAGVTQSPTHLIKTRGQQVTLRCSPISGHKSVSWYQQVLGQGPQFIFQYYEKEERGRGNFPDRFSARQFPNYSSELNVNALLLGDSALYLCASREAGTRADTQYFGPGTRLTVL.

This clone was observed a single time. The chain links TRBV4-1 to TRBJ2-7; weak D call: TRBD2 (6 bases). The CDR3 length is 14 residues. V was clipped by 1 base and J by 5 bases, with 12 bases between them. From germline, CDR1 is MGHRA and CDR2 YSYEKL. The DNA of the CDR3 is TGCGCCAGCAGCCAAGTAACGGGAGTAGACGAGCAGTACTTC. This gives the protein CASSQVTGVDEQYF.

The chain links TRBV29-1 to TRBJ2-7, with TRBD1 matching 8 bases. This CDR3 region has 12 residues. Germline CDR1 reads SQVTM; CDR2 reads ANQGSEA. V gave up 7 bases and J gave up 3 bases; unmatched junction bases: 5. Written as DNA, the CDR3 is TGCAGCGCCCGGGACAGGCACTACGAGCAGTACTTC. Translated: CSARDRHYEQYF.